These 8 T cell receptor beta chains came from one sample sequenced in a study of T cell responses to AZD1222 COVID-19 vaccine. Clones were read by immunoSEQ multiplex PCR, and TCRdb kept only the in-frame ones, dropping some. The sample has about 140,000 clones, about 91% seen once; the top ten hold around 3%. Material: peripheral blood, obtained on day 0 of AZD1222 vaccination. These receptors came from an adult in good health.

The chain has TRBV11-3 and TRBJ2-3, with a weak D call TRBD1 (5 bases). V lost 5 bases and J 6 bases, leaving 15 bases between the germline ends. The germline V gene has CDR1 SGHNT and CDR2 YENEEA. This CDR3 spans 14 amino acids. DNA for the CDR3: TGTGCCAGCAGCAAAGGGGCTATGGAGGATACGCAGTATTTT. It codes for CASSKGAMEDTQYF.

The chain couples TRBV5-1 to TRBJ2-7; D perhaps matches TRBD2 (6 bases). V was trimmed by 3 bases and J by 6 bases, leaving 13 bases between them. This CDR3 has 13 residues. Germline CDR1 SGHRS, CDR2 YFSETQ. The CDR3 region is CASSSRLESEQYF. The CDR3 DNA follows: TGCGCCAGCAGCTCGAGACTAGAATCCGAGCAGTACTTC.

The chain combines TRBV7-3 with TRBJ1-2; 7 bases line up with TRBD1. Germline CDR1 SGHTA, CDR2 FQGTGA. This CDR3 is built from 17 residues. V shed 6 bases and J 3 bases; nucleotides not matched to a gene: 16. The CDR3 here is CASSPTPPDRNDYGYTF. DNA for the CDR3: TGTGCCAGCAGTCCTACCCCTCCGGACAGGAACGACTATGGCTACACCTTC.

V and J are TRBV7-2 and TRBJ1-4; 8 nucleotides line up with TRBD1. CDR3 length equals 15 residues. Germline CDR1 and CDR2: SGHTA and FQGNSA. The junction had 8 bases not matched to a gene; V was cut back by 4 bases and J by 7 bases. The CDR3 coding sequence is TGTGCCAGCAGCTCCGACAGGGGAGGGGGTGAAAAACTGTTTTTT. Its translation is CASSSDRGGGEKLFF.

This chain links TRBV19 with TRBJ1-2, with D perhaps TRBD1 (5 bases). CDR3 size: 14 residues. CDR1 is LNHDA, CDR2 SQIVND, per germline (reference sequence). V lost 4 bases, J lost 6 bases, and 15 bases lay in between. The DNA of the CDR3 is TGTGCCAGTAGTACGAGGGGAGAGGCAAATGGCTACACCTTC. Its translation is CASSTRGEANGYTF.

This clone was observed once. This chain joins TRBV7-2 and TRBJ1-1; D is uncertain. The V gene's germline CDR1 is SGHTA and CDR2 FQGNSA. V was shortened by 7 bases and J by 1 base, with 7 bases between the two germline ends. The CDR3 has 12 amino acids. The CDR3: CASTTRNTEAFF. In DNA form, the CDR3 reads TGTGCCAGCACCACAAGGAACACTGAAGCTTTCTTT.

The chain employs TRBV11-2 and TRBJ1-5; TRBD1 is a possible D gene (5 bases). This CDR3 region has 15 residues. The germline V gene encodes CDR1 SGHAT and CDR2 FQNNGV. Trimming removed 3 bases from V and 2 bases from J, with 11 bases in between. CDR3: CASSFGGGGNQPQHF. CDR3 coding DNA: TGTGCCAGCAGCTTTGGGGGGGGAGGCAATCAGCCCCAGCATTTT.

The V call is TRBV13, the J call TRBJ1-3; no clear D gene. The CDR3 is 15 amino acids. V lost 6 bases and J 0 bases, leaving 12 bases between the germline ends. Per germline, CDR1 PRHDT and CDR2 FYEKMQ (reference sequence). The CDR3 sequence is CASSNLHRSGNTIYF. DNA for the CDR3: TGTGCCAGCAGTAACCTACACCGCTCTGGAAACACCATATATTTT.